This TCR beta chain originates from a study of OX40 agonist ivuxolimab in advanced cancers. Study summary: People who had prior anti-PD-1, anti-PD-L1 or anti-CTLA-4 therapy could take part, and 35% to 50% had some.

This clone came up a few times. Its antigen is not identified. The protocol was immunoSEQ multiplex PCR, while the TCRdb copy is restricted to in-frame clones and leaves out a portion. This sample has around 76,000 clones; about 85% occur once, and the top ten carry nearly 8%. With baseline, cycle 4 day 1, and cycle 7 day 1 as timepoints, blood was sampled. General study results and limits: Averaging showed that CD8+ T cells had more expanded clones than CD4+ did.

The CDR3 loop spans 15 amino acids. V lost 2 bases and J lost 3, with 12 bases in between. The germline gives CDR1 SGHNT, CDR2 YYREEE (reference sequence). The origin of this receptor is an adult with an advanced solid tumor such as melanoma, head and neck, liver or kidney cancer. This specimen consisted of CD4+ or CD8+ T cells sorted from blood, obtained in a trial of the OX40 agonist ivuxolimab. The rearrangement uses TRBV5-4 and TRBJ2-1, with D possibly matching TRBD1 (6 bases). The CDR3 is CASSFALGGYNEQFF. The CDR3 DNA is TGTGCCAGCAGCTTTGCCCTAGGGGGCTACAATGAGCAGTTCTTC.